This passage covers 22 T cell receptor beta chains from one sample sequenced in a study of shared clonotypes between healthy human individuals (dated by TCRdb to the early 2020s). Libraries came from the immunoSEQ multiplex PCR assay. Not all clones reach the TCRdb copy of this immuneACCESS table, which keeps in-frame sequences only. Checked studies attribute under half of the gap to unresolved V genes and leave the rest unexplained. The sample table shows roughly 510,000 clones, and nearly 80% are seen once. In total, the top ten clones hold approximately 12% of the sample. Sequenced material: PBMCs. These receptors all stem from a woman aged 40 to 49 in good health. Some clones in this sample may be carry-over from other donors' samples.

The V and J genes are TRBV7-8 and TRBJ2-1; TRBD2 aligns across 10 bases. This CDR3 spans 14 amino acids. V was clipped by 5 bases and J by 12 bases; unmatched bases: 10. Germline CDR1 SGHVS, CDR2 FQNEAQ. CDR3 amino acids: CASSPEVSGRTQFF. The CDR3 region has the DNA TGTGCCAGCAGCCCCGAGGTTAGCGGGAGGACGCAGTTCTTC.

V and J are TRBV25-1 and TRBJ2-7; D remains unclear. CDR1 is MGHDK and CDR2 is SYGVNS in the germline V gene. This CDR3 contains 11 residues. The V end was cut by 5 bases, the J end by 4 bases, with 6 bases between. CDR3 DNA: TGTGCCAGCAGTTCCGTTTACGAGCAGTACTTC. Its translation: CASSSVYEQYF.

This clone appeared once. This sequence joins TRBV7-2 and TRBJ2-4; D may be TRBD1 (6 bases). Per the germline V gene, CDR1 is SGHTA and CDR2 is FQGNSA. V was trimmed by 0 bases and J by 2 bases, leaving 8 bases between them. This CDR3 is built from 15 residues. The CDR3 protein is CASSLAQGSKNIQYF. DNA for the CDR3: TGTGCCAGCAGCTTAGCGCAGGGGTCCAAAAACATTCAGTACTTC.

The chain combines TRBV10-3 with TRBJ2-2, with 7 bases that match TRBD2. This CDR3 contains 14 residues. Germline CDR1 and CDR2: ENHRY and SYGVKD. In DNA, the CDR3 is TGTGCGACTCGACGGGGCGGGGGCACCGGGGAGCTGTTTTTT. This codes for CATRRGGGTGELFF.

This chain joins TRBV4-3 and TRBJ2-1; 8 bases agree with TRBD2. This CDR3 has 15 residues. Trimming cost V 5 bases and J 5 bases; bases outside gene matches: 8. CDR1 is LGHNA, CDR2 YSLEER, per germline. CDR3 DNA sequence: TGCGCCAGCAGCACGAGCGGGAGACGCGACAATGAGCAGTTCTTC. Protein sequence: CASSTSGRRDNEQFF.

The CDR3 here is CASSHEVGSGRAGASINEQFF. The CDR3 DNA is TGTGCCAGCAGCCACGAAGTTGGTAGCGGGAGGGCGGGGGCCTCGATCAATGAGCAGTTCTTC. The chain recombines TRBV4-2 with TRBJ2-1, with 11 bases that match TRBD2. V lost 3 bases, J lost 6 bases, and 22 bases stayed unmatched. Germline values: CDR1 LGHNA, CDR2 YNFKEQ. The CDR3 sequence is 21 residues long.

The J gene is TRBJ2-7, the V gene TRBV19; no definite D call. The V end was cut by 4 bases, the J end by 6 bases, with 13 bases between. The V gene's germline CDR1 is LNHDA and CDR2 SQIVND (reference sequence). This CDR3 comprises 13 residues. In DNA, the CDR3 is TGTGCCAGTAGTACCCAAGGCCTTACCGAGCAGTACTTC. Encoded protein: CASSTQGLTEQYF.

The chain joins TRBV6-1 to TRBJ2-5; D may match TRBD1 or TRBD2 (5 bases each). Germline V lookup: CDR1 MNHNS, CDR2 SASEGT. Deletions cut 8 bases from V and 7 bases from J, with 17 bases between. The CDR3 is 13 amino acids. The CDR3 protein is CASSAGGSGTQYF. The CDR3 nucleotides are TGTGCCAGCTCTGCTGGGGGTTCTGGGACCCAGTACTTC.

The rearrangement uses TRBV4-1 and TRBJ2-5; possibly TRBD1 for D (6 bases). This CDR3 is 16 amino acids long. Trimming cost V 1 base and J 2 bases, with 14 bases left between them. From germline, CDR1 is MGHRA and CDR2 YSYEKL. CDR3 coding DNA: TGCGCCAGCAGCCAAGGGGACATTGGGGGTCAAGAGACCCAGTACTTC. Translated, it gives CASSQGDIGGQETQYF.

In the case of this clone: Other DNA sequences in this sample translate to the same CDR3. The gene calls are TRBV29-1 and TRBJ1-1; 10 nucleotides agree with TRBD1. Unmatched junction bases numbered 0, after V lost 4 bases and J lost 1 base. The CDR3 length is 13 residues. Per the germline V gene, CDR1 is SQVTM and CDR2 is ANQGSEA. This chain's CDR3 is CSVGTGGNTEAFF. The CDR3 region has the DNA TGCAGCGTTGGGACAGGGGGGAACACTGAAGCTTTCTTT.

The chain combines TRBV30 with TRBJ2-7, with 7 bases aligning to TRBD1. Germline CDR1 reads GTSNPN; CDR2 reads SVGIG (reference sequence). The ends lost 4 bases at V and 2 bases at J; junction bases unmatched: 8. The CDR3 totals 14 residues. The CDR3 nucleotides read TGTGCCTGGACCCCTGACAGGGCGACCTACGAGCAGTACTTC. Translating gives CAWTPDRATYEQYF.

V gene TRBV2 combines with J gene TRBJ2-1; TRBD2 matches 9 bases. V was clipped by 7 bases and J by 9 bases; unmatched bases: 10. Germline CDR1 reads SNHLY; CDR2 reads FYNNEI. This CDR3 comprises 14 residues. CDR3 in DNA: TGTGCCAGCAATAAAGCGGGAGGAGGAGGTGAGCAGTTCTTC. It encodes CASNKAGGGGEQFF.

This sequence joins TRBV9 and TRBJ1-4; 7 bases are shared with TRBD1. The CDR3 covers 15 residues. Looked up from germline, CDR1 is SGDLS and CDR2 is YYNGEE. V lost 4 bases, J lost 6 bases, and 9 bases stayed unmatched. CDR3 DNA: TGTGCCAGCAGCCCCTACAGGGGCGCAGATGAAAAACTGTTTTTT. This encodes CASSPYRGADEKLFF.

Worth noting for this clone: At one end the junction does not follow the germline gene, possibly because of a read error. CDR3 nucleotide sequence: TGTGCCAGTATTGGCTCCCACGAGCAGTACTTC. Its translation: CASIGSHEQYF. V gene TRBV19 combines with J gene TRBJ2-7; D uncertain. Germline CDR1 LNHDA, CDR2 SQIVND (reference sequence). This CDR3 is 11 amino acids long.

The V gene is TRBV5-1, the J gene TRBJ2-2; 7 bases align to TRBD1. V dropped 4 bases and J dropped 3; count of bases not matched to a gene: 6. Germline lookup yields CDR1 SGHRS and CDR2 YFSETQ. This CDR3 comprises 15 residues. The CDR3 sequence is CASSPSTGDTGELFF. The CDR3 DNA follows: TGCGCCAGCAGCCCGAGTACAGGGGACACCGGGGAGCTGTTTTTT.

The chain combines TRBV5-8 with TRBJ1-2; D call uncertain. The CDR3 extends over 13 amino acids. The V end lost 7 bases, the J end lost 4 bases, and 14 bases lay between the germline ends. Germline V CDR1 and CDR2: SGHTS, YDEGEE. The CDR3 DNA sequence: TGTGCCAGCTCTTCACGAAAGACCTATGGCTACACCTTC. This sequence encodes CASSSRKTYGYTF.

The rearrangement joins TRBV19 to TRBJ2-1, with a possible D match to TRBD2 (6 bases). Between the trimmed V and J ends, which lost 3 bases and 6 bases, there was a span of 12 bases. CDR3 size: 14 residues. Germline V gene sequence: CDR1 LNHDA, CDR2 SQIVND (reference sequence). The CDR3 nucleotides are TGTGCCAGTAGTATGCTCGTCGGGAGCAATGAGCAGTTCTTC. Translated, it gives CASSMLVGSNEQFF.

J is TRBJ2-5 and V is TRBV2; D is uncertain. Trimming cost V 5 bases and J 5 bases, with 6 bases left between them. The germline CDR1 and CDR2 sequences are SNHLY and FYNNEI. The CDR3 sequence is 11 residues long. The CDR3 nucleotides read TGTGCCAGCAGTATTCACGAGACCCAGTACTTC. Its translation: CASSIHETQYF.

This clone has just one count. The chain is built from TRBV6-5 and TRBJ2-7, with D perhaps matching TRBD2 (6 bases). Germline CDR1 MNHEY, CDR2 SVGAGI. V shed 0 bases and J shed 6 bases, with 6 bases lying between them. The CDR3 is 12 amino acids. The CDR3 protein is CASSYSGGEQYF. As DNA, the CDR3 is TGTGCCAGCAGTTACTCCGGGGGCGAGCAGTACTTC.

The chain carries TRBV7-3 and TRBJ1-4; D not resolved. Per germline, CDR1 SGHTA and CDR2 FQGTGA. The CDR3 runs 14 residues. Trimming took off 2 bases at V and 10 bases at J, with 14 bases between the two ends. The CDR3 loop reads CASSLLYWCGKLFF. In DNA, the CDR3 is TGTGCCAGCAGCTTATTATATTGGTGTGGAAAACTGTTTTTT.

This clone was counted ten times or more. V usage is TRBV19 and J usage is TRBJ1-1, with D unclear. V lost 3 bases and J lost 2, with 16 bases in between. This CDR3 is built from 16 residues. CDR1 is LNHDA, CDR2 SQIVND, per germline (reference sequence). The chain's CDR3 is CASSIRARRPNTEAFF. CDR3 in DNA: TGTGCCAGTAGTATTCGGGCGAGACGCCCAAACACTGAAGCTTTCTTT.

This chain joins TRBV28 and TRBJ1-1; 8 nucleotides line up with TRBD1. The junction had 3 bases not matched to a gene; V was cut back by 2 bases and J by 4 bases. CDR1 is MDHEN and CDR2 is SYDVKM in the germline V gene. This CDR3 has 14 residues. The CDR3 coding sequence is TGTGCCAGCAGTTTACGTACAGGGGGCACTGAAGCTTTCTTT. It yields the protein CASSLRTGGTEAFF.